This note documents a single T cell receptor beta chain sequence. V was trimmed by 5 bases and J by 4 bases, leaving 12 bases between them. Germline CDR1 is KGHSH and CDR2 is LQKENI. The CDR3 runs 14 residues. TCRdb fed the 5' RACE reads into MiXCR, producing one record per CDR3 protein. The sample gives under 300,000 distinct CDR3 sequences, 8.2% of which show up once; around a fifth is in the top ten. The data belong to a study of T-cell memory formation after mild COVID-19. The sequence was collected from a man between 18 and 29 years old who had mild COVID-19 (a few samples of this study predate the infection). Cell type and time point are not known. This chain links TRBV18 with TRBJ1-5; possible D gene TRBD1, 5 bases. The specimen was PBMCs or a T cell subset sorted from them (not recorded which). As DNA, the CDR3 is TGTGCCAGCTCAACGTCTTCAGGGAATCAGCCCCAGCATTTT. Encoded protein: CASSTSSGNQPQHF.